The T cell receptor beta chain described here comes from a study of T cell repertoires in aging, cancer and after chemotherapy. This CDR3 contains 14 residues. CDR1 and CDR2 (germline): LGHNA, YSLEER. Trimming removed 0 bases from V and 0 bases from J, with 5 bases in between. Amplification of TCR beta used genomic DNA extracted from peripheral blood. Rearranged V-D-J TRB sequences were amplified with a mixed TRB-A/B primer pool. TCRdb reanalysed the multiplex PCR reads using MiXCR and keeps one entry per CDR3 protein. The sample shows several thousand distinct CDR3 sequences, approximately 31% of them seen only once.

This receptor was obtained from a human donor in good health. The donor label of this sample is uncertain. Sequencing was done on a sample of blood. The chain is built from TRBV4-3 and TRBJ2-5; unclear D gene. DNA for the CDR3: TGCGCCAGCAGCCAAGATCAGTACCAAGAGACCCAGTACTTC. This sequence encodes CASSQDQYQETQYF.